This paragraph reports one T cell receptor (beta chain). This sample stems from a study of technical replicates of blood from several donors. Profiling relied on immunoSEQ multiplex PCR, and the TCRdb table lists in-frame clones only, not all of them. The sample lists tens of thousands of clones, roughly 95% occurring once. The CDR3 spans 16 residues. The V gene's germline CDR1 is MNHEY and CDR2 SMNVEV (reference sequence). The J segment lost 6 bases and the V segment lost 6 bases, leaving 11 bases of the junction unmatched. The sequence was obtained from a human donor in good health. Some clones in this sample may be carry-over from other donors' samples. The chain links TRBV27 to TRBJ2-5; 12 bases map to TRBD2. The sequencing input was PBMCs. The CDR3 spells CASRPRLAGGPKTQYF. In DNA, the CDR3 is TGTGCCAGCAGACCCCGCCTAGCGGGGGGGCCCAAGACCCAGTACTTC.